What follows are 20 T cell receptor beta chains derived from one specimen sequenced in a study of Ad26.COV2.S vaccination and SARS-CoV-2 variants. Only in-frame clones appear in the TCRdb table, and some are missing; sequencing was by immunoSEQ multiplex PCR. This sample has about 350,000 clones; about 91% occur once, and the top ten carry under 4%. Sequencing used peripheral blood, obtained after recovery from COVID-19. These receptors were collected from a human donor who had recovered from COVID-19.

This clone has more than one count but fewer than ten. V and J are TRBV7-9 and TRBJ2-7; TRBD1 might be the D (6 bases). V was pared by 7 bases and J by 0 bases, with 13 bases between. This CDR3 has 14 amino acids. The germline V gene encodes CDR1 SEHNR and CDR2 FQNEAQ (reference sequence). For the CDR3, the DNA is TGTGCCAGCACCCTGACAGGACTCTCCTACGAGCAGTACTTC. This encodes CASTLTGLSYEQYF.

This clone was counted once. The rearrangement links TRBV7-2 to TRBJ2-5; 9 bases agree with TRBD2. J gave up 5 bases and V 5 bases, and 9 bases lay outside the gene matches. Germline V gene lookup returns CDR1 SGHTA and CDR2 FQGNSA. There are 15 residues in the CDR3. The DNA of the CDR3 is TGTGCCAGCAGCCCCCAGAGCGCGGGGGGGGAGACCCAGTACTTC. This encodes CASSPQSAGGETQYF.

CDR3 residues: CASSQEGPYGYTF. DNA for the CDR3: TGTGCCAGCAGCCAAGAGGGTCCCTATGGCTACACCTTC. The rearrangement uses TRBV3-1 (or the pseudogene TRBV3-2) and TRBJ1-2; D gene uncertain. The V end was cut by 0 bases, the J end by 4 bases, with 6 bases between. The CDR3 loop spans 13 amino acids. Germline-derived CDR1 and CDR2 are LGHDT and YNNKEL (reference sequence).

CDR3 nucleotides: TGTGCCAGCAGCTTCTTTCCGGGGATCACTAACTATGGCTACACCTTC. Residues: CASSFFPGITNYGYTF. The chain combines TRBV5-6 with TRBJ1-2; D not certain. The germline gives CDR1 SGHDT, CDR2 YYEEEE. V was pared by 2 bases and J by 0 bases, with 14 bases between. The CDR3 is 16 residues long.

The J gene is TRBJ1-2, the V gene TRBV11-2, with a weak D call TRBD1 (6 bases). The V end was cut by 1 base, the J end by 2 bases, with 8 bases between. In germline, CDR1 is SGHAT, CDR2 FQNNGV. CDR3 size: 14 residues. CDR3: CASSLAGANYGYTF. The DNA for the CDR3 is TGTGCCAGCAGCTTAGCAGGGGCCAACTATGGCTACACCTTC.

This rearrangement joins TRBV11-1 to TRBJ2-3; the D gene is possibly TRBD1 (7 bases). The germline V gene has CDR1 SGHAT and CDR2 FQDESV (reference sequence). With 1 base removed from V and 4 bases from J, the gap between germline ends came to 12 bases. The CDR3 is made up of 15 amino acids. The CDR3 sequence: CASSLVFRGADTQYF. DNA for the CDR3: TGTGCCAGCAGCTTAGTTTTCAGGGGGGCAGATACGCAGTATTTT.

The CDR3 DNA sequence: TGTGCCAGTAGTCCCCGGGACACCTACGCGAACACCGGGGAGCTGTTTTTT. Its translation: CASSPRDTYANTGELFF. This rearrangement joins TRBV19 to TRBJ2-2; perhaps TRBD1 as D (6 bases). The ends were cut back, 5 bases at V and 0 bases at J, with 16 bases in the middle. Germline-derived CDR1 and CDR2 are LNHDA and SQIVND (reference sequence). CDR3 length: 17 amino acids.

CDR3 DNA: TGTGCCACCAGTGATTTGGCGGGGGGGCCGGAGACCCAGTACTTC. Protein: CATSDLAGGPETQYF. This chain links TRBV24-1 with TRBJ2-5, with 9 positions matching TRBD2. Germline trimming cut 0 bases from V and 5 bases from J; bases unmatched to any gene: 3. Germline values: CDR1 KGHDR, CDR2 SFDVKD. This CDR3 comprises 15 residues.

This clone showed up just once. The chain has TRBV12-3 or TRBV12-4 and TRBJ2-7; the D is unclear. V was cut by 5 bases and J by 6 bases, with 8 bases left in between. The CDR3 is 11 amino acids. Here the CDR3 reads CASSHDREQYF. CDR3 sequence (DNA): TGTGCCAGCAGTCACGACCGCGAGCAGTACTTC.

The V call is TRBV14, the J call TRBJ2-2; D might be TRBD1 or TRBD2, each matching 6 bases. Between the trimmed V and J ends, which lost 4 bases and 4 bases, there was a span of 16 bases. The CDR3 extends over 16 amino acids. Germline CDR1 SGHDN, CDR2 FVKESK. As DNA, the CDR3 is TGTGCCAGCAGCCCCCCAACGGGGGCCCCCACCGGGGAGCTGTTTTTT. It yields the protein CASSPPTGAPTGELFF.

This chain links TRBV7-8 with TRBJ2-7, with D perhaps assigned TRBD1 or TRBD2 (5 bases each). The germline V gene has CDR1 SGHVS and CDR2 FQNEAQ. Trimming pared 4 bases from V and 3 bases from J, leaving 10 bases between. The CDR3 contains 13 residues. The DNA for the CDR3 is TGTGCCAGCAGCTGGGACCGTTACTACGAGCAGTACTTC. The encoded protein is CASSWDRYYEQYF.

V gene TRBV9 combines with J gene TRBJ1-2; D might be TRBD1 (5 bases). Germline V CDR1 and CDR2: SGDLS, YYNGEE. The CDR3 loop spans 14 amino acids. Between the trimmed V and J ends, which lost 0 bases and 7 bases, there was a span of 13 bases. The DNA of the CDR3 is TGTGCCAGCAGCGTAGAAGGGGCAGGACCTGGCTACACCTTC. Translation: CASSVEGAGPGYTF.

The CDR3 region is CSVDSTYGYTF. Here the CDR3 DNA reads TGCAGCGTTGACAGTACCTATGGCTACACCTTC. The rearrangement links TRBV29-1 to TRBJ1-2; D gene unclear. CDR1 and CDR2 from the germline V gene are SQVTM and ANQGSEA. With 3 bases removed from V and 4 bases from J, the gap between germline ends came to 6 bases. The CDR3 contains 11 residues.

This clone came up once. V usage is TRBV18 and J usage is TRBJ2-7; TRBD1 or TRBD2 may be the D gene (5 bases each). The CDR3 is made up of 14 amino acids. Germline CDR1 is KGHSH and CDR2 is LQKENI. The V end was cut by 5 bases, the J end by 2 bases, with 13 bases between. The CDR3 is CASSGTDTAYEQYF. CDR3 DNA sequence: TGTGCCAGCTCAGGGACGGACACCGCCTACGAGCAGTACTTC.

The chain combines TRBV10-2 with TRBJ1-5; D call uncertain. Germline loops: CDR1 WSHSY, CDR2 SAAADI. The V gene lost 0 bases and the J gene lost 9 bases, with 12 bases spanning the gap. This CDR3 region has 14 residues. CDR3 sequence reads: CASSESRTGGPQHF. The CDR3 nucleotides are TGCGCCAGCAGTGAGTCGCGGACCGGAGGGCCCCAGCATTTT.

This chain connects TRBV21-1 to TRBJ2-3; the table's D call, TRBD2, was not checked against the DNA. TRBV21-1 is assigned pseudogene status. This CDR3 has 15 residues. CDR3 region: CASSRAGGQTDTQYF. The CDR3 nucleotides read TGTGCCAGCAGCAGGGCGGGGGGGCAAACAGATACGCAGTATTTT.

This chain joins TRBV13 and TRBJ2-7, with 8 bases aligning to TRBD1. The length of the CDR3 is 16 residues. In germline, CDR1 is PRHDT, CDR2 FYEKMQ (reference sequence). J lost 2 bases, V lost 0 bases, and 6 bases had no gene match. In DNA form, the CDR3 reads TGTGCCAGCAGCTTAGGGGGCAGGGGGCGACCCTACGAGCAGTACTTC. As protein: CASSLGGRGRPYEQYF.

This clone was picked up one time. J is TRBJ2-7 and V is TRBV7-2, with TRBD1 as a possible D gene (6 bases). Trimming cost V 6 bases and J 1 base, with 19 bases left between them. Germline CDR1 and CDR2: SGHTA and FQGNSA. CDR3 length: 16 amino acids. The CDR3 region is CASSPPRRQGSYEQYF. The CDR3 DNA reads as TGTGCCAGCAGTCCACCCCGCCGGCAGGGGTCCTACGAGCAGTACTTC.

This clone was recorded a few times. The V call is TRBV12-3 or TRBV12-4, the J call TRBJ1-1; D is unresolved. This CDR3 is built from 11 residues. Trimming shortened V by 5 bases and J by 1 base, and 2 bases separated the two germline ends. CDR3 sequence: CASSQNTEAFF. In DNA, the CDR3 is TGTGCCAGCAGTCAGAACACTGAAGCTTTCTTT.

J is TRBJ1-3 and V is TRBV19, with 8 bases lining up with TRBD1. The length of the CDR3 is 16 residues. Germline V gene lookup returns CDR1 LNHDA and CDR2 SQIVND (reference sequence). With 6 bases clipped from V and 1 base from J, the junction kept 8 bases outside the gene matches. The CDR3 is CASSSGQGGSGNTIYF. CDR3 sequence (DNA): TGTGCCAGTAGCTCCGGACAGGGTGGTTCTGGAAACACCATATATTTT.